This entry features one T cell receptor beta chain sequence. Its antigen is not yet known. No much larger clonotype is one base removed from it; base qualities were not supplied. The sample comes from a study of OX40 agonist ivuxolimab in advanced cancers. Describing the broader study: Ivuxolimab, which targeted the costimulatory receptor OX40 (CD134), was an agonistic, fully human IgG2 monoclonal antibody. Three dose-escalation patients achieved partial responses, one with hepatocellular carcinoma and two with cutaneous melanoma. Patients were allowed to have had prior anti-PD-1, anti-PD-L1 or anti-CTLA-4 therapy, and 30% to 40% of the dose-escalation patients had previously received checkpoint inhibitors. The point of sequencing TCRbeta in the periphery was to test whether ivuxolimab changed TCR sequence diversity and drove clonal T-cell expansion. Intravenous ivuxolimab was administered to patients every 2 weeks at six dose levels: 0.01, 0.1, 0.3, 1.5, 3 and 10 mg/kg. In the dose-escalation cohort, approximately 82% of patients were male, and the mean age was around 60 years, with a range of 23 to 79. Among the approximately 50 dose-escalation patients, around 19 had hepatocellular carcinoma, about 15 melanoma, 9 renal cell carcinoma and 9 head and neck cancer. The monotherapy dose-escalation portion (N ≈ 55 patients) of the phase I ivuxolimab trial is reported in the paper. Here is what the overall study found, with its caveats: The antigen specificity of the clonally expanded peripheral T cells was not determined. Low levels of normalized T-cell clonal expansion were also seen in some nonresponding patients. After ivuxolimab, CD8+ T cells had more expanded clones than CD4+ T cells on average. At doses of 0.1 to 3.0 mg/kg, clonal expansion of both CD4+ and CD8+ T cells in blood was seen between baseline and week 6. In the 0.1-3.0 mg/kg groups, partial responders had among the lowest normalized peripheral clonal expansion, particularly in CD8+ T cells.

Genomic DNA was extracted from sorted cells for sequencing of the TCRbeta CDR3 region. TCRbeta CDR3 regions were sequenced using the immunoSEQ Assay. What TCRdb holds here is the immuneACCESS table cut down to in-frame rearrangements. Part of the clones is not present; checked against another copy, under half of the missing clones reflect an unresolved V gene, and the others are unexplained. Present in this sample are tens of thousands of clones, approximately 90% of which were seen just once. 0.8% to 1% of the sample goes to the ten largest clones. Taken from the germline V gene, the CDR1 and CDR2 loops are MNHEY and SVGAGI. V loses 5 bases at its end and J loses 5 bases; junction bases beyond the gene matches: 5. The CDR3 starts with the cysteine, ends with the phenylalanine, and has 13 residues. Only CDR3 DNA remains: 39 bases, in frame from the first base. Patients with autoimmune disease history or receiving systemic immunosuppression were excluded from the trial. In every dose cohort, peripheral blood was drawn for TCR sequencing at baseline, cycle 4 day 1, and cycle 7 day 1. The samples were drawn from a first-in-human, open-label, multicenter phase I dose-escalation trial of ivuxolimab. Adults with locally advanced or metastatic melanoma, renal cell, hepatocellular, or head and neck squamous cell carcinoma were enrolled in the trial. Before TCR sequencing, CD4+ T cells and CD8+ T cells were sorted from peripheral blood as separate populations.

The chain couples TRBV6-5 to TRBJ2-7, and TRBD1 matches 8 of the central bases. The clonotype comes from an adult with an advanced solid tumor such as melanoma, head and neck, liver or kidney cancer. Sequencing was performed on CD4+ or CD8+ T cells sorted from blood, taken in a trial of the OX40 agonist ivuxolimab. The bases read TGTGCCAGCAGTAACGACAGGGGCGACGAGCAGTACTTC. Its product reads: CASSNDRGDEQYF.